The rows below give T cell receptor beta chains drawn from one sample of a study of spatial heterogeneity in lung cancer. TCRdb reprocessed the 5' RACE reads with MiXCR, giving one entry per CDR3 protein. The table shows about 110,000 distinct CDR3 sequences, with 11% occurring only once. The sample consisted of PBMCs, taken at follow-up. The receptors come from a female donor with early-stage non-small cell lung cancer. CDR3s include the opening cysteine and the closing phenylalanine or tryptophan. The D gene is left open where the match is weak. The listing skips clone size in some rows; elsewhere it reads once, few, many or a size class.

D gene	J gene	clone size	V gene	CDR3 DNA	CDR3 protein
TRBD1	TRBJ2-6	few	TRBV24-1	TGTGCCACGGGACAGGCGTTAGGGGCGGGCGTTGGGGCCAACGTCCTGACTTTC	CATGQALGAGVGANVLTF
TRBD2	TRBJ2-3	many	TRBV28	TGTGCCAGCAGTTTTCCCATTAGCGGGAGGGCAGATACGCAGTATTTT	CASSFPISGRADTQYF
-	TRBJ1-6	-	TRBV3-1	TGTGCCAGCAGCCAAGAGATTGATAATTCACCCCTCCACTTT	CASSQEIDNSPLHF
-	TRBJ2-1	once	TRBV3-1	TGTGCCAGCAGCCAAGCCCAAGGCAATGAGCAGTTCTTC	CASSQAQGNEQFF
TRBD2	TRBJ2-7	many	TRBV6-6	TGTGCCAGCAGGCCGCTAGCGGGAGGGTACGAGCAGTACTTC	CASRPLAGGYEQYF
-	TRBJ2-1	-	TRBV6-2/TRBV6-3	TGTGCCAGCAGTCGTGCCGGGACCAACGATGAGCAGTTCTTC	CASSRAGTNDEQFF
-	TRBJ2-7	-	TRBV18	TGTGCCAGCTCACCACGTGGACAAAACTACGAGCAGTACTTC	CASSPRGQNYEQYF
TRBD1	TRBJ2-3	few	TRBV7-2	TGTGCCAGCAGCTTAGGTGACAGGGGGGTAGATACGCAGTATTTT	CASSLGDRGVDTQYF
-	TRBJ2-7	few	TRBV28	TGTGCCAGCAGTTTATATACCTACGAGCAGTACTTC	CASSLYTYEQYF
-	TRBJ2-1	many	TRBV7-2	TGTGCCAGCAGCTTATCCCTCGGGAGATTCACTGAGCAGTTCTTC	CASSLSLGRFTEQFF
-	TRBJ2-3	few	TRBV4-3	TGCGCCAGCAGGCAGGGACTTCGTCGTACAGATACGCAGTATTTT	CASRQGLRRTDTQYF
TRBD2	TRBJ2-2	many	TRBV2	TGTGCCAGCAGTGGATTTCTGGCGGGAGGTACCGGGGAGCTGTTTTTT	CASSGFLAGGTGELFF
-	TRBJ1-1	many	TRBV28	TGTGCCAGCAGTCCCGTCGACTACACTGAAGCTTTCTTT	CASSPVDYTEAFF
TRBD1	TRBJ2-7	-	TRBV20-1	TGCAGTGCTAGAGATGCGCAGGGGGTCCTACTCGAGCAGTACTTC	CSARDAQGVLLEQYF
-	TRBJ2-5	many	TRBV4-2	TGTGCCAGCAGCCAAGCCCCCACTAGGGGAGAGACCCAGTACTTC	CASSQAPTRGETQYF
-	TRBJ1-1	-	TRBV11-3	TGTGCCAGCAGCTTAAGTTGGACCGCCACCTTTACGAACACTGAAGCTTTCTTT	CASSLSWTATFTNTEAFF
-	TRBJ1-1	-	TRBV21-1	TGTGCCAGCAGCATTAGTCGGACAGGAATGACTGAAGCTTTCTTT	CASSISRTGMTEAFF
-	TRBJ1-3	many	TRBV7-9	TGTGCCTGGGGCGCTGGAAACACCATATATTTT	CAWGAGNTIYF
-	TRBJ2-1	once	TRBV28	TGTGCCAGCAGGAATCCGGGGGGCGATTACAATGAGCAGTTCTTC	CASRNPGGDYNEQFF
-	TRBJ2-3	-	TRBV2	TGTGCCAGCTCCGAGGCGTGGGGGACGCAGTATTTT	CASSEAWGTQYF
TRBD2	TRBJ2-1	-	TRBV10-3	TGTGCCATCAGTGACGCTTGGGAACTAGCGGGAGATCAGTTCTTC	CAISDAWELAGDQFF
-	TRBJ2-1	few	TRBV29-1	TGCAGCGTTGAAGGGAACACGAATGAGCAGTTCTTC	CSVEGNTNEQFF
TRBD2	TRBJ2-7	few	TRBV27	TGTGCCAGCAGCCGACTAGCGGGGCCCTACGAGCAGTACTTC	CASSRLAGPYEQYF
-	TRBJ2-7	-	TRBV6-2/TRBV6-3	TGTGCCAGCAGAGGAGCCGGGGAGTCCTACGAGCTGTACTTC	CASRGAGESYELYF
-	TRBJ2-1	-	TRBV7-2	TGTGCCAGCAGCTTACGACTCCCCTCCTACAATGAGCAGTTCTTC	CASSLRLPSYNEQFF
-	TRBJ1-1	-	TRBV28	TGTGCCAGCAGTTTAAGTCAGGTCAACACTGAAGCTTTCTTT	CASSLSQVNTEAFF